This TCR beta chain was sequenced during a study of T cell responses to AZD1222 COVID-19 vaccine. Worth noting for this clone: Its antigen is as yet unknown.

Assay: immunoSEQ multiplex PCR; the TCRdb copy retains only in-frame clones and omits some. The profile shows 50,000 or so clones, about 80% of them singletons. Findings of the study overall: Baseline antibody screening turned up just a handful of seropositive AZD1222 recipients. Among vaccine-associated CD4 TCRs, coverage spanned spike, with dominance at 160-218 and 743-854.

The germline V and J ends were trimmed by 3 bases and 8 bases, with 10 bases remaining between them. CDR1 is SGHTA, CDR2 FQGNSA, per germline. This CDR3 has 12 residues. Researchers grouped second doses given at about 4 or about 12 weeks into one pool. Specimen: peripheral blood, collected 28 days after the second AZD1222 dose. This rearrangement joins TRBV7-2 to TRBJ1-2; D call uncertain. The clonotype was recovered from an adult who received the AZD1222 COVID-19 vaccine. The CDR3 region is CASSLGSRGYTF. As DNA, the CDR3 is TGTGCCAGCAGCTTGGGGAGTAGGGGCTACACCTTC.